This T cell receptor beta chain was sequenced in a study of identifying expanded T cells in peripheral blood. Regarding this clone: Its antigen is still unknown.

TCRdb keeps only in-frame clones here, not all; method: immunoSEQ multiplex PCR. The sample holds about 89,000 clones, about 91% seen once. V lost 4 bases to trimming and J lost 7 bases; unmatched junction nucleotides: 9. Germline CDR1 is SGHRS and CDR2 is YFSETQ. There are 17 residues in the CDR3. Regarding the study as a whole: Technical replicates showed roughly 1.2 changed clones; about two weeks roughly 16; four weeks 19.

Sequenced material: blood. This receptor was obtained from a person between 18 and 75 years old in good health. V is TRBV5-1 and J is TRBJ2-1; 15 nucleotides agree with TRBD2. CDR3 protein: CASSPRTSGRAGNEQFF. The CDR3 DNA follows: TGCGCCAGCAGCCCGCGGACTAGCGGGAGGGCCGGAAATGAGCAGTTCTTC.